Each of the 5 T cell receptor beta chains below was sequenced from the same sample in a study of blood T cell repertoires in COVID-19. This table comes from immunoSEQ multiplex PCR, and its TCRdb copy is limited to in-frame clones, with some not included. The table shows roughly 190,000 clones, with 65% to 90% occurring only once. The sequencing sample was made of PBMCs or T cells enriched from blood (not recorded which). These TCRs come from a woman aged 60 to 75 with acute COVID-19.

A remark on this clone: Other DNA sequences within the sample encode an identical CDR3. The V call is TRBV30, the J call TRBJ1-2; D unclear. The CDR3 has 11 amino acids. The V gene lost 3 bases and the J gene lost 0 bases, with 2 bases spanning the gap. Germline V gene sequence: CDR1 GTSNPN, CDR2 SVGIG (reference sequence). Here the CDR3 reads CAWSSNYGYTF. CDR3 in DNA: TGTGCCTGGAGCTCTAACTATGGCTACACCTTC.

This chain uses TRBV10-3 with TRBJ1-5; 8 bases fit TRBD1. Germline CDR1 reads ENHRY; CDR2 reads SYGVKD. The V and J ends lost 0 bases and 0 bases, in that order; junction bases with no gene match: 7. There are 18 residues in the CDR3. CDR3 bases: TGTGCCATCAGTGAGTCGGACAGGGTCGTTTATAGCAATCAGCCCCAGCATTTT. Residues: CAISESDRVVYSNQPQHF.

The rearrangement joins TRBV7-9 to TRBJ1-3; D unclear. Germline V gene data show CDR1 as SEHNR and CDR2 as FQNEAQ (reference sequence). The CDR3 runs to 13 residues. V lost 1 base, J lost 7 bases, and 8 bases lay in between. Here the CDR3 reads CASSLVGGNTIYF. The CDR3 DNA reads as TGTGCCAGCAGCTTAGTAGGAGGGAACACCATATATTTT.

The V gene is TRBV3-1 (or the pseudogene TRBV3-2), the J gene TRBJ2-3; D unresolved. The CDR3 consists of 13 residues. The germline V gene has CDR1 LGHDT and CDR2 YNNKEL (reference sequence). Trimming removed 1 base from V and 9 bases from J, with 11 bases in between. The DNA of the CDR3 is TGTGCCAGCAGCCAAGGCGGAAGTCTCACGCAGTATTTT. It specifies CASSQGGSLTQYF.

V usage is TRBV14 and J usage is TRBJ2-3; 7 bases are a match to TRBD1. Germline V lookup: CDR1 SGHDN, CDR2 FVKESK. With 2 bases clipped from V and 3 bases from J, the junction kept 2 bases outside the gene matches. This CDR3 is 14 amino acids long. The CDR3 region has the DNA TGTGCCAGCAGCCAAAGACAGGGTACAGATACGCAGTATTTT. It specifies CASSQRQGTDTQYF.